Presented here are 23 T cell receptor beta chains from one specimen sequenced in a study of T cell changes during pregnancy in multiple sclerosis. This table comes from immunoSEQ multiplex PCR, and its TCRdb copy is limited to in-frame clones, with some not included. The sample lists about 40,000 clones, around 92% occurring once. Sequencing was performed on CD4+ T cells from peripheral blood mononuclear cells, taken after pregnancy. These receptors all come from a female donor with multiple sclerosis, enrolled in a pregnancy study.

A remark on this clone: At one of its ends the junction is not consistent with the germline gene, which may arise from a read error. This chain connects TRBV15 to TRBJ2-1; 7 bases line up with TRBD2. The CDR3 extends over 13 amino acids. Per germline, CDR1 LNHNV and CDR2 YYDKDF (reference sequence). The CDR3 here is CAPREGARDEQFF. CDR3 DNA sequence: TGTGCCCCCAGGGAGGGAGCGAGGGATGAGCAGTTCTTC.

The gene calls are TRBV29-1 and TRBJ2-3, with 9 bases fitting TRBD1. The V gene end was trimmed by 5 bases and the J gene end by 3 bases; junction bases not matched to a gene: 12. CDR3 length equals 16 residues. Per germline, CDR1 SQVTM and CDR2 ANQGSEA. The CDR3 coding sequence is TGCAGCGTTCATAACCCGGGACAGGGTACGACAGATACGCAGTATTTT. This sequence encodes CSVHNPGQGTTDTQYF.

The chain's CDR3 is CASSPQDRDRETQYF. The DNA of the CDR3 is TGCGCCAGCAGCCCACAGGACAGGGATCGAGAGACCCAGTACTTC. This chain uses TRBV5-1 with TRBJ2-5; 8 bases are a match to TRBD1. Losses at the gene ends were 4 bases for V and 4 bases for J; bases not matched to a gene: 9. Germline V gene lookup returns CDR1 SGHRS and CDR2 YFSETQ. This CDR3 spans 15 amino acids.

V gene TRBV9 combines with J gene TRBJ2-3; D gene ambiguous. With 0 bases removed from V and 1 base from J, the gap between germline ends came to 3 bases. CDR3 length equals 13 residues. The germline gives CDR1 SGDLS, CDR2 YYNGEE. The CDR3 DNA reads TGTGCCAGCAGCGTAGCGGGCACAGATACGCAGTATTTT. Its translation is CASSVAGTDTQYF.

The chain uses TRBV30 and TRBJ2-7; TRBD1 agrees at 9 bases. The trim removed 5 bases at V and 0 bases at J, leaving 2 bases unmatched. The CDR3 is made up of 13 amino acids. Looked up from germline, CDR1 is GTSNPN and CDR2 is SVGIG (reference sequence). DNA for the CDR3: TGTGCCTGGGGGACAGGGCACTCCTACGAGCAGTACTTC. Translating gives CAWGTGHSYEQYF.

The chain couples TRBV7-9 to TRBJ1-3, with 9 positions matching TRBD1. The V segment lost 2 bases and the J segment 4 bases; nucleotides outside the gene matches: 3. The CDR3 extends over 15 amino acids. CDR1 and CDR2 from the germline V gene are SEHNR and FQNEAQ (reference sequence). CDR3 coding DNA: TGTGCCAGCAGCTTATGGACAGGGGAAGGAAACACCATATATTTT. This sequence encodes CASSLWTGEGNTIYF.

CDR3 in amino acids: CASRSGGATNEKLFF. The CDR3 DNA follows: TGTGCCAGCAGATCGGGGGGGGCAACTAATGAAAAACTGTTTTTT. This chain connects TRBV28 to TRBJ1-4, with D possibly TRBD1 on 5 matching bases. Germline V gene lookup returns CDR1 MDHEN and CDR2 SYDVKM. The CDR3 is 15 amino acids. Trimming left V 6 bases short and J 0 bases short, with 11 bases between.

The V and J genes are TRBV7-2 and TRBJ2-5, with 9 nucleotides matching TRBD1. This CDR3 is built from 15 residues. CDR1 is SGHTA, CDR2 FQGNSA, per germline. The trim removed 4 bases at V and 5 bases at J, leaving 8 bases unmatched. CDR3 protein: CASSYQTGGSETQYF. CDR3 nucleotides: TGTGCCAGCAGCTATCAAACAGGGGGCAGTGAGACCCAGTACTTC.

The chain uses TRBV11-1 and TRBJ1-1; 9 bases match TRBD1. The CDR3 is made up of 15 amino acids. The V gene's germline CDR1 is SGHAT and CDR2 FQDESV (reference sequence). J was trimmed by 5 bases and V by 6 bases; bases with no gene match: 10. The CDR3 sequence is CASRRPGQGITEAFF. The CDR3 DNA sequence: TGTGCCAGCAGACGACCAGGACAGGGGATTACTGAAGCTTTCTTT.

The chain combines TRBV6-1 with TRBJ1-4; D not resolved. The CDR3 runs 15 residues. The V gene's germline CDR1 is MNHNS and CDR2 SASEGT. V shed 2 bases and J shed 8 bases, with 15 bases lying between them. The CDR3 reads CASSEIPRVVEKLFF. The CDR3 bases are TGTGCCAGCAGTGAAATCCCGCGGGTGGTAGAAAAACTGTTTTTT.

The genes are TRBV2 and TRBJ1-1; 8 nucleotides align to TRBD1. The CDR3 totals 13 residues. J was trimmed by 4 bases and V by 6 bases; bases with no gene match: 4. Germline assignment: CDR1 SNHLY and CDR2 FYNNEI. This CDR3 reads CASRRQGTTEAFF. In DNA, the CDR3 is TGTGCCAGCAGAAGACAGGGGACCACTGAAGCTTTCTTT.

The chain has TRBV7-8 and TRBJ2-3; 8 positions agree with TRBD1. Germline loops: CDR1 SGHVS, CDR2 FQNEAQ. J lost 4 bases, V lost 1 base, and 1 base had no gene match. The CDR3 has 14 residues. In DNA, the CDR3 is TGTGCCAGCAGCTTAGACAGGGGGGCAGATACGCAGTATTTT. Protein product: CASSLDRGADTQYF.

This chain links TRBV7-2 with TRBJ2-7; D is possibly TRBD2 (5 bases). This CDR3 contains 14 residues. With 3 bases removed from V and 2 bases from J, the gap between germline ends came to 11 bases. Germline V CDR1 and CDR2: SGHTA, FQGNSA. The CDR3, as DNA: TGTGCCAGCAGCTTTACCGGGATTACCTACGAGCAGTACTTC. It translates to CASSFTGITYEQYF.

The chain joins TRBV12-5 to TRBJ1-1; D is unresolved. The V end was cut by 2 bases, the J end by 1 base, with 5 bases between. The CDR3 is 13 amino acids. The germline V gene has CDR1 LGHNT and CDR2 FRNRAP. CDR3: CASGLKPNTEAFF. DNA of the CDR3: TGTGCTAGTGGTTTGAAGCCGAACACTGAAGCTTTCTTT.

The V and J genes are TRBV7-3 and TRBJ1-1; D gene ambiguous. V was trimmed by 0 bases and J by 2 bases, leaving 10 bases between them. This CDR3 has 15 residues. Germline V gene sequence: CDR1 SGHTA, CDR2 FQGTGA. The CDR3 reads CASSLTPQINTEAFF. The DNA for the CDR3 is TGTGCCAGCAGCTTAACGCCGCAGATAAACACTGAAGCTTTCTTT.

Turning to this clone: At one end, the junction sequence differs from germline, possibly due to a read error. CDR3 loop: CASSRRVGDTGELFF. The CDR3 bases are TGTGCTAGCAGTCGGAGGGTTGGCGACACCGGGGAGCTGTTTTTT. The chain links TRBV7-7 to TRBJ2-2; D perhaps matches TRBD2 (6 bases). The CDR3 contains 15 residues. The V gene's germline CDR1 is SSHAT and CDR2 FNYEAQ (reference sequence).

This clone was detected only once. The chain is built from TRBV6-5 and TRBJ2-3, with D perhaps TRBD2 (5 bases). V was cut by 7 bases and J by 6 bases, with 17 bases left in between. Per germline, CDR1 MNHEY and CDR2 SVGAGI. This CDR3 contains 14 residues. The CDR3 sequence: CASKGAYRSDTQYF. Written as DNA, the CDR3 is TGTGCCAGCAAGGGAGCTTATCGATCGGATACGCAGTATTTT.

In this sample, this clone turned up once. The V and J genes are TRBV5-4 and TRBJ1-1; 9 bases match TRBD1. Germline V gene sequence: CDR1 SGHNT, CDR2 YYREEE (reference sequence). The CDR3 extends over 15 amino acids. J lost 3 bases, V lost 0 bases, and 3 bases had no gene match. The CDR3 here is CASSLAGQGYTEAFF. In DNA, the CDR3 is TGTGCCAGCAGCTTGGCCGGACAGGGGTACACTGAAGCTTTCTTT. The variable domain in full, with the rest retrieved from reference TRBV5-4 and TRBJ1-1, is ETGVTQSPTHLIKTRGQQVTLRCSSQSGHNTVSWYQQALGQGPQFIFQYYREEENGRGNFPPRFSGLQFPNYSSELNVNALELDDSALYLCASSLAGQGYTEAFFGQGTRLTVV.

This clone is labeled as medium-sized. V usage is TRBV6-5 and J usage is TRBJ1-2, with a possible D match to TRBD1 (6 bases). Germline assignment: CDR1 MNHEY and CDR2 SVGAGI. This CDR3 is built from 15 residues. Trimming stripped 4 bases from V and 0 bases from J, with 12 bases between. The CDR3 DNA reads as TGTGCCAGCAGTTTTCTAAGACAGGCTAACTATGGCTACACCTTC. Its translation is CASSFLRQANYGYTF.

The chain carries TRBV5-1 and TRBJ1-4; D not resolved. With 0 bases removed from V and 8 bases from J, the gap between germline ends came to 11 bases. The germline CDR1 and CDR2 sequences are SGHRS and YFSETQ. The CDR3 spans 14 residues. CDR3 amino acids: CASSLEAEGEKLFF. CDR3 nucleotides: TGCGCCAGCAGCTTGGAGGCTGAGGGAGAAAAACTGTTTTTT.

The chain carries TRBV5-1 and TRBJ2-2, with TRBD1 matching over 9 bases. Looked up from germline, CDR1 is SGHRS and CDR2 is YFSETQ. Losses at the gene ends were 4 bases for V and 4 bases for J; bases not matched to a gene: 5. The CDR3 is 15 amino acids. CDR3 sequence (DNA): TGCGCCAGCAGCGAAGAGACAGGGGGCACCGGGGAGCTGTTTTTT. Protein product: CASSEETGGTGELFF.

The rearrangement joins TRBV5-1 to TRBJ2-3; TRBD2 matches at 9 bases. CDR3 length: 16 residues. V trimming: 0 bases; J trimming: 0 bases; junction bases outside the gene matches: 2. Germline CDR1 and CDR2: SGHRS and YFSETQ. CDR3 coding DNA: TGCGCCAGCAGCTTGGTGCTAGCGGGGAGCACAGATACGCAGTATTTT. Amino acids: CASSLVLAGSTDTQYF.

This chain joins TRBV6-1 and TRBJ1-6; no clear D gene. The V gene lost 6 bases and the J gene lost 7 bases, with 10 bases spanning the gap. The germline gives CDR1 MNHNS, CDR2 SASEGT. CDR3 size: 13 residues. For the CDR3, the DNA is TGTGCCAGCAGGGAAACCGGGAATTCACCCCTCCACTTT. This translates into CASRETGNSPLHF.